Each of the 27 T cell receptor beta chains below was sequenced from the same sample in a study of blood T cell repertoires in COVID-19. Profiled with immunoSEQ multiplex PCR; TCRdb holds only in-frame clones, not every one. The sample holds about 59,000 clones, around four fifths seen once. Sequenced input: peripheral blood. These receptors originate from a man at least 80 years old with acute or convalescent COVID-19.

This clone was detected once. This chain joins TRBV3-1 (or the pseudogene TRBV3-2) and TRBJ1-1; the D is unclear. Germline V gene sequence: CDR1 LGHDT, CDR2 YNNKEL (reference sequence). CDR3 length: 16 residues. The ends were cut back, 4 bases at V and 1 base at J, with 16 bases in the middle. DNA of the CDR3: TGTGCCAGCAGCCCGTTAACGATAGCGGAGAACACTGAAGCTTTCTTT. It translates to CASSPLTIAENTEAFF.

The chain recombines TRBV18 with TRBJ2-2; TRBD1 aligns across 8 bases. CDR3 length: 14 residues. Germline assignment: CDR1 KGHSH and CDR2 LQKENI. With V trimmed by 6 bases and J by 7 bases, 7 bases remained unmatched. CDR3 residues: CASSTGQGYGELFF. CDR3 nucleotides: TGTGCCAGCTCGACCGGACAGGGCTACGGGGAGCTGTTTTTT.

J is TRBJ1-5 and V is TRBV5-1; D is possibly TRBD1 (6 bases). The CDR3 runs 14 residues. The germline V gene has CDR1 SGHRS and CDR2 YFSETQ. V lost 4 bases to trimming and J lost 3 bases, with 11 bases between them. CDR3 in amino acids: CASSPQGPNQPQHF. The DNA for the CDR3 is TGCGCCAGCAGCCCACAGGGACCCAATCAGCCCCAGCATTTT.

The CDR3 loop reads CATSRGQGLGNQPQHF. CDR3 bases: TGTGCCACCAGCAGAGGACAGGGTTTAGGCAATCAGCCCCAGCATTTT. The chain employs TRBV15 and TRBJ1-5, with 7 bases identical to TRBD1. Germline CDR1 is LNHNV and CDR2 is YYDKDF (reference sequence). V trimming: 1 base; J trimming: 2 bases; junction bases outside the gene matches: 5. CDR3 size: 16 residues.

This clone was counted only a few times. The rearrangement joins TRBV2 to TRBJ1-4; maybe TRBD1 (5 bases). This CDR3 contains 15 residues. Trimming removed 1 base from V and 3 bases from J, with 9 bases in between. The germline V gene has CDR1 SNHLY and CDR2 FYNNEI. CDR3 protein: CASSEGGGPNEKLFF. The CDR3 region has the DNA TGTGCCAGCAGTGAAGGCGGGGGTCCTAATGAAAAACTGTTTTTT.

The rearrangement uses TRBV3-1 (or the pseudogene TRBV3-2) and TRBJ2-2, with 7 bases aligning to TRBD2. This CDR3 is 13 amino acids long. The V gene's germline CDR1 is LGHDT and CDR2 YNNKEL (reference sequence). J gave up 7 bases and V 6 bases, and 5 bases lay outside the gene matches. The CDR3 sequence is CASRTSRGGELFF. CDR3 nucleotides: TGTGCCAGCAGGACTAGCAGAGGCGGGGAGCTGTTTTTT.

The V and J genes are TRBV2 and TRBJ1-2; 9 bases agree with TRBD1. CDR3 size: 14 residues. Germline assignment: CDR1 SNHLY and CDR2 FYNNEI. Trimming cost V 10 bases and J 8 bases; bases outside gene matches: 14. CDR3 nucleotides: TGTGCCACCCCTGAGGACAGGGGCTGGGGGGGCTACACCTTC. Amino acids: CATPEDRGWGGYTF.

This clone was seen only once. The chain carries TRBV9 and TRBJ2-7, with D possibly matching TRBD1 (6 bases). Trimming removed 3 bases from V and 0 bases from J, with 13 bases in between. The CDR3 contains 15 residues. Germline-derived CDR1 and CDR2 are SGDLS and YYNGEE. The CDR3 nucleotides read TGTGCCAGCAGCGCCGGGACGGACAGCTCCTACGAGCAGTACTTC. Amino acids: CASSAGTDSSYEQYF.

The V call is TRBV5-6, the J call TRBJ1-6; the D gene is possibly TRBD1 (5 bases). The germline gives CDR1 SGHDT, CDR2 YYEEEE. The CDR3 has 15 amino acids. Deletions cut 4 bases from V and 7 bases from J, with 15 bases between. The CDR3 coding sequence is TGTGCCAGCAGCAGCTGGGGGGGGAAGAATTCACCCCTCCACTTT. This sequence encodes CASSSWGGKNSPLHF.

This clone appeared once. The rearrangement links TRBV19 to TRBJ1-4; TRBD1 might be the D (6 bases). V lost 5 bases and J lost 6, with 10 bases in between. The germline CDR1 and CDR2 sequences are LNHDA and SQIVND (reference sequence). The CDR3 runs 13 residues. CDR3 sequence reads: CASSEDSYEKLFF. The CDR3 region has the DNA TGTGCCAGTAGTGAGGACAGCTATGAAAAACTGTTTTTT.

V and J are TRBV24-1 and TRBJ2-3; the D is unclear. The CDR3 runs 15 residues. Per the germline V gene, CDR1 is KGHDR and CDR2 is SFDVKD. Between the trimmed V and J ends, which lost 3 bases and 0 bases, there was a span of 9 bases. DNA for the CDR3: TGTGCCACCAGTGATCGTCGCAGTAGCACAGATACGCAGTATTTT. This gives the protein CATSDRRSSTDTQYF.

This clone was observed once. The chain recombines TRBV27 with TRBJ1-1, with a possible D match to TRBD1 (6 bases). V was pared by 3 bases and J by 0 bases, with 14 bases between. Germline V CDR1 and CDR2: MNHEY, SMNVEV (reference sequence). The CDR3 totals 16 residues. Here the CDR3 DNA reads TGTGCCAGCAGTTTTGGACAGAATAGGATGAACACTGAAGCTTTCTTT. It yields the protein CASSFGQNRMNTEAFF.

The chain links TRBV27 to TRBJ1-1; TRBD1 is a possible D gene (5 bases). Germline values: CDR1 MNHEY, CDR2 SMNVEV (reference sequence). V was cut by 3 bases and J by 5 bases, with 16 bases left in between. The CDR3 is 15 amino acids. Written as DNA, the CDR3 is TGTGCCAGCAGTTTCGGGGGTTTGGGACGTACTGAAGCTTTCTTT. Amino acids: CASSFGGLGRTEAFF.

The chain employs TRBV3-1 (or the pseudogene TRBV3-2) and TRBJ2-1; 9 bases line up with TRBD2. Looked up from germline, CDR1 is LGHDT and CDR2 is YNNKEL (reference sequence). J was trimmed by 3 bases and V by 4 bases; bases with no gene match: 4. The CDR3 spans 15 residues. Here the CDR3 DNA reads TGTGCCAGCAGCCCAGGACTAGCGTACTACAATGAGCAGTTCTTC. Translating it yields CASSPGLAYYNEQFF.

This chain links TRBV30 with TRBJ2-7, with TRBD1 matching over 9 bases. The CDR3 consists of 14 residues. In germline, CDR1 is GTSNPN, CDR2 SVGIG (reference sequence). J gave up 6 bases and V 2 bases, and 8 bases lay outside the gene matches. The CDR3 DNA sequence: TGTGCCTGGAGTTGGGACAGGGCGCGTTTCGAGCAGTACTTC. This sequence encodes CAWSWDRARFEQYF.

V is TRBV6-5 and J is TRBJ2-2; 9 bases map to TRBD1. Germline V lookup: CDR1 MNHEY, CDR2 SVGAGI. The CDR3 covers 15 residues. Trimming at V came to 11 bases and at J to 1 base, leaving 8 bases not matched to a gene. CDR3 sequence (DNA): TGTGCCGGGGGAACGGGACAGGGGAACACCGGGGAGCTGTTTTTT. Translation: CAGGTGQGNTGELFF.

This clone was picked up a small number of times. The V gene is TRBV3-1 (or the pseudogene TRBV3-2), the J gene TRBJ2-3; D is unclear. Trimming took off 3 bases at V and 6 bases at J, with 25 bases between the two ends. The CDR3 is made up of 18 amino acids. The germline V gene encodes CDR1 LGHDT and CDR2 YNNKEL (reference sequence). CDR3 amino acids: CASSQNPESALHRDTQYF. The CDR3 DNA sequence: TGTGCCAGCAGCCAGAACCCAGAGAGCGCCCTACACCGGGATACGCAGTATTTT.

V is TRBV7-9 and J is TRBJ1-6, with 9 nucleotides matching TRBD1. With 5 bases clipped from V and 7 bases from J, the junction kept 6 bases outside the gene matches. The V gene's germline CDR1 is SEHNR and CDR2 FQNEAQ (reference sequence). The CDR3 spans 15 residues. CDR3 DNA sequence: TGTGCCAGCAGCGTCGGGGACAGGGCCAATTCACCCCTCCACTTT. It codes for CASSVGDRANSPLHF.

The V and J genes are TRBV6-6 and TRBJ1-2; D might be TRBD1 (5 bases). CDR3 size: 14 residues. The germline CDR1 and CDR2 sequences are MNHNY and SVGAGI (reference sequence). The CDR3 is CVTMRGQTGYGYTF. The CDR3 DNA follows: TGTGTGACGATGCGGGGCCAGACCGGGTATGGCTACACCTTC.

The J gene is TRBJ1-6, the V gene TRBV6-5; 8 bases line up with TRBD1. This CDR3 spans 15 amino acids. V gave up 5 bases and J gave up 5 bases; unmatched junction bases: 5. Germline CDR1 and CDR2: MNHEY and SVGAGI. In nucleotides, the CDR3 is TGTGCCAGCAGTCCAGGGGGCTTGGATAATTCACCCCTCCACTTT. Protein sequence: CASSPGGLDNSPLHF.

The CDR3 loop reads CASSPPGLSGNTIYF. The CDR3 DNA follows: TGTGCCAGCTCACCACCGGGCCTCTCTGGAAACACCATATATTTT. The chain joins TRBV18 to TRBJ1-3; D is unclear. The ends were cut back, 0 bases at V and 0 bases at J, with 6 bases in the middle. The CDR3 runs to 15 residues. Germline CDR1 reads KGHSH; CDR2 reads LQKENI.

As concerns this clone: At one of its ends the junction is not consistent with the germline gene, which may arise from a read error. The rearrangement links TRBV5-6 to TRBJ1-1, with D unresolved. The CDR3 is 16 amino acids. CDR1 SGHDT and CDR2 YYEEEE come from the germline V gene. For the CDR3, the DNA is TGTGCCAGCAGCTTGCAACAAATTTCCAGGAACGCTGAAGCTTTCTTT. Translated, it gives CASSLQQISRNAEAFF.

The J gene is TRBJ1-2, the V gene TRBV6-5; perhaps TRBD1 as D (5 bases). There are 14 residues in the CDR3. Trimming stripped 4 bases from V and 4 bases from J, with 13 bases between. CDR1 and CDR2 (germline): MNHEY, SVGAGI. This CDR3 reads CASSLDGTSYGYTF. The CDR3, as DNA: TGTGCCAGCAGTTTGGACGGGACTAGCTATGGCTACACCTTC.

The chain links TRBV28 to TRBJ2-1, with D possibly being TRBD2 (5 bases). The CDR3 is made up of 14 amino acids. Germline assignment: CDR1 MDHEN and CDR2 SYDVKM. Trimming took 4 bases from V and 8 from J, leaving 15 bases between them. Written as DNA, the CDR3 is TGTGCCAGCAGTTCCGGGGTTGATAACCATGAGCAGTTCTTC. Translated: CASSSGVDNHEQFF.

The rearrangement uses TRBV6-6 and TRBJ1-2; the D gene is possibly TRBD1 (6 bases). CDR3 length equals 12 residues. Trimming shortened V by 6 bases and J by 6 bases, and 11 bases separated the two germline ends. Germline V gene sequence: CDR1 MNHNY, CDR2 SVGAGI (reference sequence). CDR3 region: CASSPGGHGYTF. CDR3 DNA: TGTGCCAGCAGCCCGGGGGGGCATGGCTACACCTTC.

The chain recombines TRBV5-5 with TRBJ1-3; D perhaps matches TRBD1 (5 bases). Per the germline V gene, CDR1 is SGHKS and CDR2 is YYEKEE (reference sequence). The V end lost 1 base, the J end lost 0 bases, and 11 bases lay between the germline ends. The CDR3 is made up of 16 amino acids. CDR3 residues: CASSLRQQVSGNTIYF. CDR3 nucleotides: TGTGCCAGCAGCTTGCGTCAACAGGTCTCTGGAAACACCATATATTTT.

This clone was counted a few times. V is TRBV27 and J is TRBJ2-1; maybe TRBD2 (6 bases). In germline, CDR1 is MNHEY, CDR2 SMNVEV (reference sequence). CDR3 length: 14 amino acids. Trimming stripped 5 bases from V and 3 bases from J, with 11 bases between. The CDR3 nucleotides read TGTGCCAGCAGTGTGGGAGGTAGCTACAATGAGCAGTTCTTC. This codes for CASSVGGSYNEQFF.